The 27 T cell receptor beta chains presented below share a single source sample, sequenced in a study of cytomegalovirus exposure and HLA in healthy donors. The primer mix had 60 Vbeta and 13 Jbeta primers. Produced via immunoSEQ multiplex PCR; TCRdb's table is partial and in-frame only. The table shows approximately 120,000 clones, with approximately 85% occurring only once. Sequences were obtained from PBMCs. These receptors came from a woman in her thirties in good health and CMV-seropositive.

The rearrangement uses TRBV5-4 and TRBJ1-2; a weak D match, TRBD1 (5 bases). The germline CDR1 and CDR2 sequences are SGHNT and YYREEE (reference sequence). CDR3 length equals 14 residues. Trimming pared 4 bases from V and 1 base from J, leaving 11 bases between. This CDR3 reads CASSTDRDNYGYTF. CDR3 DNA sequence: TGTGCCAGCAGCACCGACAGAGATAACTATGGCTACACCTTC.

The chain uses TRBV15 and TRBJ1-3; D ambiguous. Trimming took off 1 base at V and 0 bases at J, with 7 bases between the two ends. This CDR3 is built from 15 residues. The germline V gene has CDR1 LNHNV and CDR2 YYDKDF (reference sequence). CDR3 amino acids: CATSRGLSSGNTIYF. The CDR3 coding sequence is TGTGCCACCAGCAGAGGTCTAAGCTCTGGAAACACCATATATTTT.

There are a few counts of this clone. CDR3 DNA sequence: TGTGCCAGTAGTTCAGGGTTGCCGAACGAGCAGTACTTC. It translates to CASSSGLPNEQYF. The chain combines TRBV19 with TRBJ2-7; D might be TRBD1 (5 bases). Deletions cut 5 bases from V and 5 bases from J, with 13 bases between. The CDR3 is made up of 13 amino acids. The germline V gene has CDR1 LNHDA and CDR2 SQIVND (reference sequence).

This clone was observed a single time. The chain recombines TRBV2 with TRBJ1-1; 10 bases are shared with TRBD1. The germline CDR1 and CDR2 sequences are SNHLY and FYNNEI. This CDR3 is 13 amino acids long. The ends lost 4 bases at V and 10 bases at J; junction bases unmatched: 6. CDR3 amino acids: CASSGQGAGVAFF. As DNA, the CDR3 is TGTGCCAGCAGTGGACAGGGGGCCGGGGTAGCTTTCTTT.

This clone appeared a single time. This rearrangement joins TRBV7-2 to TRBJ1-4; no reliable D call. V was cut by 1 base and J by 14 bases, with 8 bases left in between. The CDR3 is 11 amino acids. Germline V gives CDR1 SGHTA, CDR2 FQGNSA. The chain's CDR3 is CASSLGLDLFF. The CDR3, as DNA: TGTGCCAGCAGCTTAGGACTGGATCTGTTTTTT. Looking up the rest from reference TRBV7-2 and TRBJ1-4 gives the full variable domain: GAGVSQSPSNKVTEKGKDVELRCDPISGHTALYWYRQSLGQGLEFLIYFQGNSAPDKSGLPSDRFSAERTGGSVSTLTIQRTQQEDSAVYLCASSLGLDLFFGSGTQLSVL.

V and J are TRBV19 and TRBJ2-7, with 8 bases that match TRBD2. The CDR3 spans 14 residues. Germline-derived CDR1 and CDR2 are LNHDA and SQIVND (reference sequence). The ends lost 2 bases at V and 3 bases at J; junction bases unmatched: 3. DNA for the CDR3: TGTGCCAGTAGTATACGGGAGGGTTTCTACGAGCAGTACTTC. As protein: CASSIREGFYEQYF.

V usage is TRBV5-1 and J usage is TRBJ1-1; weak D call: TRBD1 (5 bases). Trimming shortened V by 0 bases and J by 0 bases, and 12 bases separated the two germline ends. Germline lookup yields CDR1 SGHRS and CDR2 YFSETQ. There are 16 residues in the CDR3. The CDR3 sequence is CASSLDGRGMNTEAFF. The DNA for the CDR3 is TGCGCCAGCAGCTTGGACGGTAGGGGAATGAACACTGAAGCTTTCTTT.

V gene TRBV11-1 combines with J gene TRBJ2-3; perhaps TRBD1 as D (5 bases). Germline V gene data show CDR1 as SGHAT and CDR2 as FQDESV (reference sequence). The CDR3 has 14 amino acids. V lost 5 bases and J lost 2, with 11 bases in between. The CDR3 is CASSTRQNTDTQYF. The CDR3 coding sequence is TGTGCCAGCAGCACTCGACAGAACACAGATACGCAGTATTTT.

This chain uses TRBV5-8 with TRBJ2-6; D gene uncertain. V was trimmed by 1 base and J by 1 base, leaving 3 bases between them. The CDR3 is 14 residues long. The germline V gene encodes CDR1 SGHTS and CDR2 YDEGEE. The CDR3 region has the DNA TGTGCCAGCAGCTTGCTTTCTGGGGCCAACGTCCTGACTTTC. Translation gives CASSLLSGANVLTF.

This sequence joins TRBV27 and TRBJ2-7; possibly TRBD1 for D (6 bases). Trimming removed 2 bases at V and 6 bases at J, with 8 bases between. The CDR3 covers 12 residues. Germline assignment: CDR1 MNHEY and CDR2 SMNVEV (reference sequence). The CDR3 region is CASSLGGFEQYF. Written as DNA, the CDR3 is TGTGCCAGCAGTTTAGGGGGCTTCGAGCAGTACTTC.

This sequence joins TRBV25-1 and TRBJ2-1, with a possible D match to TRBD2 (7 bases). The V and J ends lost 6 bases and 2 bases respectively, with 14 bases between them. Looked up from germline, CDR1 is MGHDK and CDR2 is SYGVNS. The CDR3 loop spans 15 amino acids. The CDR3 loop reads CASSKGGGAYNEQFF. The CDR3, as DNA: TGTGCCAGCAGCAAAGGAGGGGGGGCCTACAATGAGCAGTTCTTC. Filled out from reference TRBV25-1 and TRBJ2-1, the complete variable domain reads EADIYQTPRYLVIGTGKKITLECSQTMGHDKMYWYQQDPGMELHLIHYSYGVNSTEKGDLSSESTVSRIRTEHFPLTLESARPSHTSQYLCASSKGGGAYNEQFFGPGTRLTVL.

The V gene is TRBV10-1, the J gene TRBJ2-2, with 7 bases matching TRBD2. V trimming: 4 bases; J trimming: 0 bases; junction bases outside the gene matches: 8. CDR1 is WNHNN, CDR2 SYGVQD, per germline (reference sequence). CDR3 length equals 17 residues. CDR3 sequence: CASSGTTGLPNTGELFF. In DNA, the CDR3 is TGCGCCAGCAGTGGTACCACGGGACTACCGAACACCGGGGAGCTGTTTTTT.

CDR3 DNA sequence: TGCAGCGCGTCGGACAGCTCCTACGAGCAGTACTTC. Translated: CSASDSSYEQYF. The J gene is TRBJ2-7, the V gene TRBV29-1, with a tentative D call TRBD1 (6 bases). Germline lookup yields CDR1 SQVTM and CDR2 ANQGSEA. The CDR3 totals 12 residues. V was pared by 7 bases and J by 0 bases, with 10 bases between.

The rearrangement joins TRBV28 to TRBJ2-7, with D perhaps TRBD2 (7 bases). The V and J ends lost 2 bases and 5 bases respectively, with 19 bases between them. Germline CDR1 is MDHEN and CDR2 is SYDVKM. This CDR3 contains 16 residues. In DNA form, the CDR3 reads TGTGCCAGCAGTTTAGTGGGGGGGGCCCACCCCCACGAGCAGTACTTC. Protein product: CASSLVGGAHPHEQYF. Variable domain in full (rest from reference TRBV28 and TRBJ2-7): DVKVTQSSRYLVKRTGEKVFLECVQDMDHENMFWYRQDPGLGLRLIYFSYDVKMKEKGDIPEGYSVSREKKERFSLILESASTNQTSMYLCASSLVGGAHPHEQYFGPGTRLTVT.

This clone appeared a few times. The rearrangement links TRBV14 to TRBJ1-3; no firm D call. CDR3 size: 16 residues. Germline assignment: CDR1 SGHDN and CDR2 FVKESK. V dropped 0 bases and J dropped 2 bases, with 11 bases sitting between them. CDR3 nucleotide sequence: TGTGCCAGCAGCCAAGATCTGTACACAACTGGAAACACCATATATTTT. This sequence encodes CASSQDLYTTGNTIYF.

V is TRBV2 and J is TRBJ1-1, with TRBD1 matching over 8 bases. The germline gives CDR1 SNHLY, CDR2 FYNNEI. This CDR3 region has 14 residues. V shed 6 bases and J 3 bases; nucleotides not matched to a gene: 6. The CDR3 is CASSGQGADTEAFF. CDR3 sequence (DNA): TGTGCCAGCAGCGGGCAGGGGGCTGACACTGAAGCTTTCTTT.

The chain recombines TRBV19 with TRBJ1-1; tentatively, D is TRBD1 (5 bases). V was clipped by 4 bases and J by 0 bases, with 12 bases between them. The germline gives CDR1 LNHDA, CDR2 SQIVND (reference sequence). The CDR3 totals 15 residues. CDR3 protein: CASSKAGGMNTEAFF. The CDR3 region has the DNA TGTGCCAGTAGTAAGGCCGGGGGGATGAACACTGAAGCTTTCTTT.

The V gene is TRBV5-1, the J gene TRBJ1-6; D unclear. The CDR3 is made up of 15 amino acids. CDR1 is SGHRS, CDR2 YFSETQ, per germline. Trimming removed 10 bases from V and 3 bases from J, with 17 bases in between. CDR3 bases: TGCGCCCGACCAGTAGAAGGAGACTATAATTCACCCCTCCACTTT. Residues: CARPVEGDYNSPLHF.

The chain has TRBV6-1 and TRBJ1-1; 8 bases match TRBD1. Germline assignment: CDR1 MNHNS and CDR2 SASEGT. J was trimmed by 2 bases and V by 6 bases; bases with no gene match: 8. The CDR3 is made up of 15 amino acids. The CDR3 spells CASRPAGQGNTEAFF. CDR3 DNA: TGTGCCAGCAGGCCGGCCGGACAGGGTAACACTGAAGCTTTCTTT.

V and J are TRBV7-3 and TRBJ2-3; 7 nucleotides match TRBD2. Germline CDR1 SGHTA, CDR2 FQGTGA. The CDR3 contains 15 residues. The V gene end was trimmed by 0 bases and the J gene end by 3 bases; junction bases not matched to a gene: 3. CDR3: CASSLTGGPTDTQYF. As DNA, the CDR3 is TGTGCCAGCAGCTTAACGGGAGGGCCTACAGATACGCAGTATTTT. Full variable domain (remainder filled in from reference TRBV7-3 and TRBJ2-3): GAGVSQTPSNKVTEKGKYVELRCDPISGHTALYWYRQSLGQGPEFLIYFQGTGAADDSGLPNDRFFAVRPEGSVSTLKIQRTERGDSAVYLCASSLTGGPTDTQYFGPGTRLTVL.

The chain links TRBV7-9 to TRBJ1-2; 10 nucleotides agree with TRBD1. Trimming at V came to 8 bases and at J to 8 bases, leaving 17 bases not matched to a gene. Germline V CDR1 and CDR2: SEHNR, FQNEAQ (reference sequence). CDR3 length: 16 amino acids. Written as DNA, the CDR3 is TGTGCCAGCGGCGCCGGGACAGGGGAGTTATTAGGAGGCTACACCTTC. Its translation is CASGAGTGELLGGYTF.

The chain uses TRBV5-5 and TRBJ1-5; D is undetermined. This CDR3 contains 13 residues. Germline lookup yields CDR1 SGHKS and CDR2 YYEKEE (reference sequence). V shed 1 base and J shed 6 bases, with 8 bases lying between them. CDR3 bases: TGTGCCAGCAGCTTGCTCGGGGTTCAGCCCCAGCATTTT. The encoded protein is CASSLLGVQPQHF.

The chain employs TRBV7-9 and TRBJ2-7; weak D call: TRBD1 (6 bases). The V end was cut by 3 bases, the J end by 4 bases, with 10 bases between. The germline V gene has CDR1 SEHNR and CDR2 FQNEAQ (reference sequence). The CDR3 consists of 13 residues. CDR3 in DNA: TGTGCCAGCAGCTTTTCAACAGGGTACGAGCAGTACTTC. Its protein is CASSFSTGYEQYF.

This clone was seen only once. At one end the junction does not follow the germline gene, possibly because of a read error. The V and J genes are TRBV10-3 and TRBJ2-5; D might be TRBD2 (6 bases). Germline V gene data show CDR1 as ENHRY and CDR2 as SYGVKD. The CDR3 spans 11 residues. In nucleotides, the CDR3 is TGTGCCATCAGTGAGGGGGCGGGAACCCACTTC. It translates to CAISEGAGTHF.

The rearrangement links TRBV28 to TRBJ2-2; 7 bases match TRBD1. The CDR3 consists of 15 residues. Losses at the gene ends were 5 bases for V and 2 bases for J; bases not matched to a gene: 5. Germline CDR1 is MDHEN and CDR2 is SYDVKM. For the CDR3, the DNA is TGTGCCAGCAGTCGACAGGGCCTCAACACCGGGGAGCTGTTTTTT. It yields the protein CASSRQGLNTGELFF.

This clone was observed once. The chain recombines TRBV9 with TRBJ1-2, with D possibly TRBD1 on 5 matching bases. CDR1 is SGDLS, CDR2 YYNGEE, per germline. Trimming left V 3 bases short and J 8 bases short, with 17 bases between. The CDR3 totals 14 residues. CDR3 sequence (DNA): TGTGCCAGCAGCGCCCAGACCAGGGTGGAGGGCTACACCTTC. It yields the protein CASSAQTRVEGYTF. Together with reference TRBV9 and TRBJ1-2, the CDR3 gives the full variable domain: DSGVTQTPKHLITATGQRVTLRCSPRSGDLSVYWYQQSLDQGLQFLIQYYNGEERAKGNILERFSAQQFPDLHSELNLSSLELGDSALYFCASSAQTRVEGYTFGSGTRLTVV.

This rearrangement joins TRBV2 to TRBJ2-1; a possible D gene is TRBD1 (6 bases). Germline lookup yields CDR1 SNHLY and CDR2 FYNNEI. CDR3 length: 9 residues. V lost 6 bases, J lost 14 bases, and 8 bases lay in between. CDR3 in DNA: TGTGCCAGCAGGCCAGGGGAGTTCTTC. This codes for CASRPGEFF.